This TCR beta chain was obtained from a study of T cell responses to AZD1222 COVID-19 vaccine. Broader study findings: Mostly white British, mostly female donors; authors suggested clonal diversity may be underestimated. As reported, nearly half of all spike-specific TCRs target variant regions that are unmutated. Without day 14 samples, only post-peak T cell repertoires were studied. Seropositivity was recorded at baseline in only 5 or 6 AZD1222 recipients.

Regarding this clone: The antigen is not known.

Sequencing used immunoSEQ multiplex PCR; TCRdb keeps in-frame clones, though not all of them. The top ten hold around 1.9% of the sample, which has 160,000 or so clones, 75% to 95% seen once. The CDR3 is 14 amino acids. The germline CDR1 and CDR2 sequences are SGHTA and FQGTGA. V lost 1 base and J lost 3, with 9 bases in between. Sequencing used peripheral blood, obtained on day 0 of AZD1222 vaccination. The genes are TRBV7-3 and TRBJ1-1; D is ambiguous. This TCR was sampled from an adult in good health. CDR3 loop: CASSLMPDYTEAFF. The CDR3 DNA reads TGTGCCAGCAGCTTAATGCCAGACTACACTGAAGCTTTCTTT.